The entry that follows covers one T cell receptor (beta chain) sequence. This receptor's antigen is unknown. Sequenced on an Illumina HiSeq 2000. The TCR beta cDNA libraries were made using 5'RACE template switching, a step that added both a universal primer site and unique molecular identifiers. cDNA synthesis was primed from the TCR beta constant segment and was followed by two successive PCR amplification steps. In the original analysis: Reads were demultiplexed and grouped by UMI with MIGEC, and clonotypes were assembled and quantified with MiTCR. To remove erroneous sequences, TCR cDNA sequences were retained only when supported by two or more reads. The tcR package was used for downstream repertoire analysis, with clonotypes matched between fractions based on CDR3 nucleotide sequence plus V segment. VDJmatch was used to annotate antigen specificity against VDJdb, with one amino acid substitution in CDR3 allowed. After TCRdb reprocessed the reads, each CDR3 protein sequence was kept as one row, without DNA. Clone size and V and J calls follow TCRdb, not the original study. The sample table includes around 550,000 distinct CDR3 sequences. 3% to 4.5% of the sample rests with the top ten.

The entry originates in a study of T cells expressing NK-cell markers (dated by TCRdb to the early 2020s). As for the study more broadly: TCR beta-chain repertoires were profiled in sorted CD3+CD56+NKG2C+, CD3+CD56+NKG2C- and CD3+CD56-NKG2C+ T-cell subsets from about 8 donors. Illumina HiSeq 2000/2500, MiSeq or NextSeq was used to sequence libraries as 2 x 150 bp reads. Randomly selected healthy volunteers, three men and five women, were used as the eight sequenced donors. Of the eight sequenced donors, seven were found to be HCMV-seropositive and one was found to be HCMV-seronegative. Results and caveats for the whole study, not just this receptor: Whether the expanded NKG2C-expressing T cell clones were specific for HCMV antigens remained unclear. In 6 or 7 donors, the dominant CD3+CD56+NKG2C+ clonotypes ranked among the top 10 CD8+ clonotypes, making up roughly 1.0-8% of CD8+ T cells. Those dominant clonotypes were again the most abundant among CD3+CD56-NKG2C+ cells in a handful of donors, at about 28.3-60.1%.

HCMV-specific IgG was detected in serum with a commercial ELISA kit to determine HCMV serostatus. Ficoll density gradient centrifugation was used to isolate peripheral blood mononuclear cells from blood. Including cysteine and phenylalanine, the CDR3 has 15 amino acids. The record lacks a DNA sequence. Per the germline V gene, SGHTA is the CDR1 and FQGNSA is the CDR2. This sequence was found in a man aged 18-30 years in good health. Donor details come from another sample of the same person, matched by shared clones. Sequences were obtained from blood T cells: a sorted CD56 or NKG2C T cell subset, CD4+ or CD8+ T cells, or bulk PBMC T cells (not recorded which). The chain couples TRBV7-2 to TRBJ1-6; the TRBD1 assignment by TCRdb is unverifiable without DNA. The CDR3: CASGDRGSYNSPLHF. The full variable domain, completed from the reference TRBV7-2 and TRBJ1-6 proteins outside the CDR3, reads GAGVSQSPSNKVTEKGKDVELRCDPISGHTALYWYRQSLGQGLEFLIYFQGNSAPDKSGLPSDRFSAERTGGSVSTLTIQRTQQEDSAVYLCASGDRGSYNSPLHFGNGTRLTVT.